This TCR beta chain originates from a study of blood T cells in healthy people across ages. From germline, CDR1 is SGHRS and CDR2 YFSETQ. CDR3 length: 14 residues. The germline V and J ends were trimmed by 0 bases and 3 bases, with 9 bases remaining between them. For the second PCR, which ran for roughly 7 to 11 cycles, a sample-barcoded 5' primer and a J-beta primer mix were used. Each CDR3 protein is one row after TCRdb ran MiXCR on the 5' RACE reads. The table includes more than 600,000 distinct CDR3 sequences, about 25% detected once. This same sample was also taken into another study, of T cells of mothers and their children. That source adds: A few healthy Caucasian mothers gave samples, and so did their six children. The output of TCR recombination is shaped by thymic selection similarly in related and unrelated pairs.

The receptor was derived from a boy under 18 in good health. The chain combines TRBV5-1 with TRBJ1-2; TRBD1 is a possible D gene (5 bases). The source material was blood. The CDR3 spells CASSLGTGHYGYTF. The CDR3 DNA reads TGCGCCAGCAGCTTGGGTACAGGCCACTATGGCTACACCTTC.